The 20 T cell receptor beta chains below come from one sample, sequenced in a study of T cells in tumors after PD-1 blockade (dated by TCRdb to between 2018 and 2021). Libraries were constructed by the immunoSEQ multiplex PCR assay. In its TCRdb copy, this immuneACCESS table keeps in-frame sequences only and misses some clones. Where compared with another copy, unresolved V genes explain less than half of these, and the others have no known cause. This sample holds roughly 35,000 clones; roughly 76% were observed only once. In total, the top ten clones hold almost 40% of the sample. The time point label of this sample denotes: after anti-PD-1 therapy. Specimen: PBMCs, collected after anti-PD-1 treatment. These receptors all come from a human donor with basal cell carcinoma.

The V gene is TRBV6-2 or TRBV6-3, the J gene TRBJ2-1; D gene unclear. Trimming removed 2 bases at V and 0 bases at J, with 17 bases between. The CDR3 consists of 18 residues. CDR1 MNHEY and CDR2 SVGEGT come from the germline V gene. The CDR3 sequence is CASSYRVGDGSSYNEQFF. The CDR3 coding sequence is TGTGCCAGCAGTTACAGGGTCGGCGACGGAAGCTCCTACAATGAGCAGTTCTTC.

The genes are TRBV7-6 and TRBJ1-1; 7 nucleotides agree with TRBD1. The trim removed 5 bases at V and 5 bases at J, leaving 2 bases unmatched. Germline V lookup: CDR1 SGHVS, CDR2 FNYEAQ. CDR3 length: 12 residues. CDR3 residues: CASSPGGTEAFF. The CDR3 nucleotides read TGTGCCAGCAGCCCAGGGGGGACTGAAGCTTTCTTT.

CDR3 sequence: CAWRTAMNTEAFF. CDR3 nucleotide sequence: TGTGCCTGGAGGACAGCAATGAACACTGAAGCTTTCTTT. The rearrangement uses TRBV30 and TRBJ1-1; D is perhaps TRBD1 (5 bases). The germline V and J ends were trimmed by 3 bases and 0 bases, with 8 bases remaining between them. Per germline, CDR1 GTSNPN and CDR2 SVGIG (reference sequence). The CDR3 sequence is 13 residues long. Combining the CDR3 with reference TRBV30 and TRBJ1-1 gives the whole variable domain SQTIHQWPATLVQPVGSPLSLECTVEGTSNPNLYWYRQAAGRGLQLLFYSVGIGQISSEVPQNLSASRPQDRQFILSSKKLLLSDSGFYLCAWRTAMNTEAFFGQGTRLTVV.

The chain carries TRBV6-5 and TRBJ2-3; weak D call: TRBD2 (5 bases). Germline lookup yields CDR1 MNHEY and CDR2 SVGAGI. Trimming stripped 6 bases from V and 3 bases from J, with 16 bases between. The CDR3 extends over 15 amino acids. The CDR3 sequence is CASRSGGTGTDTQYF. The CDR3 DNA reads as TGTGCCAGCAGATCAGGAGGTACCGGGACAGATACGCAGTATTTT.

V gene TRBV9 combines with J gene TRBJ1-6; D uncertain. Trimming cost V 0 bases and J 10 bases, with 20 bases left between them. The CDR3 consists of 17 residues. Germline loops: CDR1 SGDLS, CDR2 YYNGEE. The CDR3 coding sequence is TGTGCCAGCAGCGTAGAGGGAATTCCGACGGTGGAGTCACCCCTCCACTTT. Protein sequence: CASSVEGIPTVESPLHF.

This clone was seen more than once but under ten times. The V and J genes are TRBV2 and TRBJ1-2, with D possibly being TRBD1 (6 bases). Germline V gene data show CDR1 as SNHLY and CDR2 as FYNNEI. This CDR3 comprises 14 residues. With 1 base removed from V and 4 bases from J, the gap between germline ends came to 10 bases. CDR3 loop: CASSEDWTVYGYTF. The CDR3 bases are TGTGCCAGCAGTGAAGATTGGACAGTCTATGGCTACACCTTC.

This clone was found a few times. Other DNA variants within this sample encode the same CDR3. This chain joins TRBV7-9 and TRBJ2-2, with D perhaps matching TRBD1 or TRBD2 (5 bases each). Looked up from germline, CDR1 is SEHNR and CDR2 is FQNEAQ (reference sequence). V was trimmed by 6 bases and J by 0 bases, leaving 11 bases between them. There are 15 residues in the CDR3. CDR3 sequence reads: CASRPGTANTGELFF. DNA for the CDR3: TGTGCCAGCAGGCCGGGGACGGCGAACACCGGGGAGCTGTTTTTT.

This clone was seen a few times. DNA of the CDR3: TGTGCCAGCAGCTTAGTCCCCGACCTACCCATTTGGCAGTACTTC. Encoded protein: CASSLVPDLPIWQYF. The chain couples TRBV7-8 to TRBJ2-7, with D unclear. Trimming cost V 1 base and J 9 bases, with 19 bases left between them. CDR3 length equals 15 residues. CDR1 is SGHVS, CDR2 FQNEAQ, per germline.

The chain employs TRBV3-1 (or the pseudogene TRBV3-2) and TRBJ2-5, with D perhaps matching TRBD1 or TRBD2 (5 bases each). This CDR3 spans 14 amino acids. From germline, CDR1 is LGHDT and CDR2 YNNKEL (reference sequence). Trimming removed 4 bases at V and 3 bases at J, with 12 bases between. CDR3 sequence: CASSPPGREETQYF. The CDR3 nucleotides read TGTGCCAGCAGCCCGCCGGGACGGGAAGAGACCCAGTACTTC.

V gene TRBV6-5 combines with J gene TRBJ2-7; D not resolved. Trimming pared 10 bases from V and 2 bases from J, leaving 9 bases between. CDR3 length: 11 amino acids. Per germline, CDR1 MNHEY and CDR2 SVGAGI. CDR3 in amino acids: CAKTVTYEQYF. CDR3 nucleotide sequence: TGTGCCAAGACGGTGACCTACGAGCAGTACTTC.

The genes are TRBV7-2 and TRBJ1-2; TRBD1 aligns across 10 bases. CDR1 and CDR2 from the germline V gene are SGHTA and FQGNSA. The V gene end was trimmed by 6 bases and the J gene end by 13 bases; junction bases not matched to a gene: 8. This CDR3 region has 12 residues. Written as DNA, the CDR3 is TGTGCCAGCAGTTTCATGGGACAGGGGATCACCTTC. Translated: CASSFMGQGITF.

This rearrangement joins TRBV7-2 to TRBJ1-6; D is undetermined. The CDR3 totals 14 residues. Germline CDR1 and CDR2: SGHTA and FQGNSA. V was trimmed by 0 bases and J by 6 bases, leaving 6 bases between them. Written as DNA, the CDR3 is TGTGCCAGCAGCTTAGCGGGCTTTAATTCACCCCTCCACTTT. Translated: CASSLAGFNSPLHF.

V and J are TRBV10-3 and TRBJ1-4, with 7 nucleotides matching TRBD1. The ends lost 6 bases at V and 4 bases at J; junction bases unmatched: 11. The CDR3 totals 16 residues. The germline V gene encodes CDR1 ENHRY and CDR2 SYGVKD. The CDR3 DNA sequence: TGTGCCATCAGCGAGAGACAGGGCTCGGGTAATGAAAAACTGTTTTTT. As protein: CAISERQGSGNEKLFF.

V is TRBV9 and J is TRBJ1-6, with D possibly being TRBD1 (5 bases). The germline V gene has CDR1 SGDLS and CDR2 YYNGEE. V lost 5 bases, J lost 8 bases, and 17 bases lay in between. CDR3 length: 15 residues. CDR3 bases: TGTGCCAGCAGTCCGGAGGCGCCGGGGGATTCACCCCTCCACTTT. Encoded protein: CASSPEAPGDSPLHF.

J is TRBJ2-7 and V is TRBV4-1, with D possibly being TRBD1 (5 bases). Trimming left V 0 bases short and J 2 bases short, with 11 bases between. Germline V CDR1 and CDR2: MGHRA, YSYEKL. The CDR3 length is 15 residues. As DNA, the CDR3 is TGCGCCAGCAGCCAAGATCTTGCAGGGCCCTACGAGCAGTACTTC. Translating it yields CASSQDLAGPYEQYF.

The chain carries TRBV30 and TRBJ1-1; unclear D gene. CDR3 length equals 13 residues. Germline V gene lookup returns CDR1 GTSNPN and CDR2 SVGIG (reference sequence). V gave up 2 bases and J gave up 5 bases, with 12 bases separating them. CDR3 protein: CAWSRPGRTEAFF. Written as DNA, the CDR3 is TGTGCCTGGAGTAGGCCGGGGAGGACTGAAGCTTTCTTT.

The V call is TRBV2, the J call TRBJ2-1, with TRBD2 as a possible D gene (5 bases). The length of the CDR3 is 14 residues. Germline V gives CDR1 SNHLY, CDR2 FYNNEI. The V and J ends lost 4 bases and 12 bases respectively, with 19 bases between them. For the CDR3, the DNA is TGTGCCAGCAGTGTAGAATACGGGGATGCGGGGCAGTTCTTC. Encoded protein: CASSVEYGDAGQFF.

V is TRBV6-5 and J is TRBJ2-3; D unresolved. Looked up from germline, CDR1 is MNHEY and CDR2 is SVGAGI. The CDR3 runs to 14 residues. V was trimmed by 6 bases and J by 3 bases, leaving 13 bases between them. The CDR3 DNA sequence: TGTGCCAGCAGGGACGAAGGGTGGACAGATACGCAGTATTTT. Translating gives CASRDEGWTDTQYF.

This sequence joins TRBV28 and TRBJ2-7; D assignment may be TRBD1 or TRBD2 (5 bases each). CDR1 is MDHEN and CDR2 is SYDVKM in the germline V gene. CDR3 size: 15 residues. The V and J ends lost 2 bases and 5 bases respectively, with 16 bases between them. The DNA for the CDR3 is TGTGCCAGCAGTTTAATGGGGGAGATACTAGACGAGCAGTACTTC. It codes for CASSLMGEILDEQYF.

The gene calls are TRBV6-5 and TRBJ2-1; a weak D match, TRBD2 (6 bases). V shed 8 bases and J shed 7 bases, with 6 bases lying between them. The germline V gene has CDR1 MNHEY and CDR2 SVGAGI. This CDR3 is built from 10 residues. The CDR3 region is CASGGNEQFF. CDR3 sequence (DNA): TGTGCCAGCGGGGGGAATGAGCAGTTCTTC.